This TCR beta chain was recovered during a study of blood T cell repertoires in COVID-19. Background on the study: Acute and convalescent COVID-19 specimens originated in the United States, Italy and Spain. The analysed material was cDNA or gDNA that came from T cells, B-cell-depleted T cells, or PBMCs.

Original methodology: Amplification from reference gene primers served as the basis for estimated nucleated cell counts. Measured with immunoSEQ multiplex PCR; TCRdb has only the in-frame clones, and not every one. V and J calls and clone size follow that table, whereas D and trimming were derived from the DNA. The data contain around 310,000 clones, about 88% of them seen just once; the ten biggest clones take up approximately 13%. The ends were cut back, 0 bases at V and 0 bases at J, with 24 bases in the middle. The CDR3 sequence is 20 residues long. Germline-derived CDR1 and CDR2 are SGHRS and YFSETQ.

This TCR derives from a woman aged 55-70 years with acute or convalescent COVID-19. The sample consisted of peripheral blood. The V and J genes are TRBV5-1 and TRBJ1-1; the D gene is possibly TRBD1 (6 bases). The CDR3, as DNA: TGCGCCAGCAGCTTGGATCGGTTAACAGGGCCTCACGCGGTGAACACTGAAGCTTTCTTT. As protein: CASSLDRLTGPHAVNTEAFF. The full variable domain, in which reference TRBV5-1 and TRBJ1-1 provide the parts outside the CDR3, is KAGVTQTPRYLIKTRGQQVTLSCSPISGHRSVSWYQQTPGQGLQFLFEYFSETQRNKGNFPGRFSGRQFSNSRSEMNVSTLELGDSALYLCASSLDRLTGPHAVNTEAFFGQGTRLTVV.